The 12 T cell receptor beta chains reported below all come from one sample, sequenced in a study of T cells after yellow fever vaccination. TCRdb independently ran MiXCR on the 5' RACE reads; one entry per CDR3 protein. The table includes some 560,000 distinct CDR3 sequences, less than 20% detected once. Material: PBMCs, obtained 15 days after the yellow fever booster vaccination. The receptor set was obtained from a young man who received the YFV17D yellow fever vaccine.

V usage is TRBV5-4 and J usage is TRBJ2-5, with D possibly called TRBD1 or TRBD2 (5 bases each). V was shortened by 4 bases and J by 5 bases, with 12 bases between the two germline ends. Germline assignment: CDR1 SGHNT and CDR2 YYREEE (reference sequence). This CDR3 spans 13 amino acids. The CDR3 coding sequence is TGTGCCAGCAGCCCCGAGGGGCCTGAGACCCAGTACTTC. This encodes CASSPEGPETQYF.

The chain couples TRBV9 to TRBJ2-1; D may be TRBD2 (5 bases). The CDR3 extends over 14 amino acids. The germline V and J ends were trimmed by 4 bases and 10 bases, with 18 bases remaining between them. The germline CDR1 and CDR2 sequences are SGDLS and YYNGEE. CDR3 loop: CASSLNWGEDEQFF. The CDR3 nucleotides are TGTGCCAGCAGCTTAAACTGGGGAGAAGACGAGCAGTTCTTC. Based on the CDR3 plus reference TRBV9 and TRBJ2-1, the full variable domain is DSGVTQTPKHLITATGQRVTLRCSPRSGDLSVYWYQQSLDQGLQFLIQYYNGEERAKGNILERFSAQQFPDLHSELNLSSLELGDSALYFCASSLNWGEDEQFFGPGTRLTVL.

This rearrangement joins TRBV12-3 or TRBV12-4 to TRBJ2-1; 7 bases fit TRBD2. V trimming: 6 bases; J trimming: 10 bases; junction bases outside the gene matches: 12. This CDR3 region has 14 residues. CDR3 coding DNA: TGTGCCAGCAGCAAGCTAGAGCGGGGCCGAGAGCAGTTCTTC. This codes for CASSKLERGREQFF.

This chain uses TRBV20-1 with TRBJ1-3; D ambiguous. CDR1 is DFQATT, CDR2 SNEGSKA, per germline (reference sequence). This CDR3 has 15 residues. The ends were cut back, 0 bases at V and 0 bases at J, with 9 bases in the middle. The CDR3 sequence is CSARDGVYSGNTIYF. CDR3 DNA sequence: TGCAGTGCTAGAGATGGGGTCTACTCTGGAAACACCATATATTTT.

The chain joins TRBV10-3 to TRBJ2-7; D is tentatively TRBD1 or TRBD2 (5 bases each). Trimming stripped 4 bases from V and 6 bases from J, with 10 bases between. Per the germline V gene, CDR1 is ENHRY and CDR2 is SYGVKD. The CDR3 runs to 12 residues. CDR3 sequence: CAISGSGTEQYF. For the CDR3, the DNA is TGTGCCATCAGTGGATCAGGGACCGAGCAGTACTTC.

Here the CDR3 DNA reads TGTGCCATCAGCCAACTAGCGGGAGACTACGAGCAGTACTTC. Protein sequence: CAISQLAGDYEQYF. The chain recombines TRBV10-3 with TRBJ2-7; 11 bases are shared with TRBD2. The germline V gene encodes CDR1 ENHRY and CDR2 SYGVKD. This CDR3 is 14 amino acids long. V was pared by 6 bases and J by 3 bases, with 4 bases of the junction left unmatched.

Note on this clonotype: Given a much more abundant clone one base away, this may be a read error. The chain has TRBV4-2 and TRBJ1-2, with D unresolved. V lost 8 bases and J 8 bases, leaving 27 bases between the germline ends. The germline V gene encodes CDR1 LGHNA and CDR2 YNFKEQ. The CDR3 has 16 amino acids. The CDR3 bases are TGTGCCAGCGGCCCCCTGGGCCGGGAGGGCGCGGAAGGCTACACCTTC. It specifies CASGPLGREGAEGYTF.

The V gene is TRBV7-2, the J gene TRBJ1-6; 8 positions agree with TRBD1. CDR1 and CDR2 (germline): SGHTA, FQGNSA. With V trimmed by 5 bases and J by 9 bases, 9 bases remained unmatched. This CDR3 spans 15 amino acids. The CDR3 spells CASSHPTGVGSPLHF. As DNA, the CDR3 is TGTGCCAGCAGCCATCCGACAGGGGTTGGTTCACCCCTCCACTTT.

V and J are TRBV4-3 and TRBJ1-1, with D unresolved. CDR3 length: 14 residues. The V end lost 0 bases, the J end lost 3 bases, and 8 bases lay between the germline ends. In germline, CDR1 is LGHNA, CDR2 YSLEER. The CDR3 DNA sequence: TGCGCCAGCAGCCAAGATCGGGCCTACACTGAAGCTTTCTTT. Residues: CASSQDRAYTEAFF.

This clonotype was observed a few times. The V gene is TRBV29-1, the J gene TRBJ1-1, with D tentatively TRBD1 (5 bases). This CDR3 has 11 residues. V was clipped by 3 bases and J by 6 bases, with 8 bases between them. Germline V gene sequence: CDR1 SQVTM, CDR2 ANQGSEA. The CDR3 nucleotides are TGCAGCGTTGACCGGGGGGCTGAAGCTTTCTTT. Amino acids: CSVDRGAEAFF. The full variable domain, its missing parts supplied by reference TRBV29-1 and TRBJ1-1, is SAVISQKPSRDICQRGTSLTIQCQVDSQVTMMFWYRQQPGQSLTLIATANQGSEATYESGFVIDKFPISRPNLTFSTLTVSNMSPEDSSIYLCSVDRGAEAFFGQGTRLTVV.

The CDR3 DNA is TGTGCCAGCAGCTTACTAAAGATTAACTATGGCTACACCTTC. Protein sequence: CASSLLKINYGYTF. This rearrangement joins TRBV7-2 to TRBJ1-2; D is undetermined. Trimming removed 2 bases from V and 1 base from J, with 8 bases in between. The CDR3 is made up of 14 amino acids. Germline CDR1 SGHTA, CDR2 FQGNSA.

The chain uses TRBV10-3 and TRBJ2-3; no clear D. Germline values: CDR1 ENHRY, CDR2 SYGVKD. The germline V and J ends were trimmed by 8 bases and 3 bases, with 3 bases remaining between them. The CDR3 runs 10 residues. The CDR3 sequence: CAIRTDTQYF. The CDR3 bases are TGTGCCATCCGGACAGATACGCAGTATTTT.